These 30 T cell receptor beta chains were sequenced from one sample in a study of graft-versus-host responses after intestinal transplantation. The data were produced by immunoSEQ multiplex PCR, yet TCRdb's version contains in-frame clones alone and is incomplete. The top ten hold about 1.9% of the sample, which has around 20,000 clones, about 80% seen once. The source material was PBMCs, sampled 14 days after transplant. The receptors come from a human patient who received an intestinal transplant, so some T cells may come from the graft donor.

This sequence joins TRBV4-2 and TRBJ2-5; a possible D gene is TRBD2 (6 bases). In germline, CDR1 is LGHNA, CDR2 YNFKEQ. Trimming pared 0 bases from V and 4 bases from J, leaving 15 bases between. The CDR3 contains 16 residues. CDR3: CASSQDGASVIETQYF. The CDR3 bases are TGTGCCAGCAGCCAAGATGGGGCTAGCGTAATAGAGACCCAGTACTTC.

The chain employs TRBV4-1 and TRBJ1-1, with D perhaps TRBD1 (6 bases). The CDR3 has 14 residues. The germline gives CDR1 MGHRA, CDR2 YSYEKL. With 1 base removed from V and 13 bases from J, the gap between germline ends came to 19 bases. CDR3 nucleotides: TGCGCCAGCAGCCAAGGAGGGGACACCCCTGATGGTTTCTTT. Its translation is CASSQGGDTPDGFF.

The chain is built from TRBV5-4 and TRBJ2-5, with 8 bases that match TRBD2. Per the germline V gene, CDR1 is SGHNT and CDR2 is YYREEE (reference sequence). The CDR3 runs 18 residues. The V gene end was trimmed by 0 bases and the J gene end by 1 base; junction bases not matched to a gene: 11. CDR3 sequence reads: CASSLANLTSVSQETQYF. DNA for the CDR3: TGTGCCAGCAGCTTGGCAAACCTGACTAGCGTATCCCAAGAGACCCAGTACTTC.

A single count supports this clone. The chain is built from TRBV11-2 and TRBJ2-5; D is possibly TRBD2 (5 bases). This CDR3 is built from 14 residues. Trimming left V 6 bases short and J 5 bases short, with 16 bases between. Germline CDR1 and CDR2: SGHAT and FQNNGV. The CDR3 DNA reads TGTGCCAGCAGTTACCGACCGAGAGGGGAGACCCAGTACTTC. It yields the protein CASSYRPRGETQYF.

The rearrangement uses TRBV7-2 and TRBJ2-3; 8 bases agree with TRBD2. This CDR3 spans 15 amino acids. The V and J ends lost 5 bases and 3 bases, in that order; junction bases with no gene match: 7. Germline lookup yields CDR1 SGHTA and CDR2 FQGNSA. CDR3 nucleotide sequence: TGTGCCAGCAGCACTCGGGGGGGCCGGACAGATACGCAGTATTTT. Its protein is CASSTRGGRTDTQYF.

The CDR3: CSVEGTGNEQYF. The CDR3 coding sequence is TGCAGCGTTGAAGGGACAGGGAACGAGCAGTACTTC. The V call is TRBV29-1, the J call TRBJ2-7; 8 positions match TRBD1. V shed 1 base and J 5 bases; nucleotides not matched to a gene: 1. In germline, CDR1 is SQVTM, CDR2 ANQGSEA. This CDR3 has 12 residues.

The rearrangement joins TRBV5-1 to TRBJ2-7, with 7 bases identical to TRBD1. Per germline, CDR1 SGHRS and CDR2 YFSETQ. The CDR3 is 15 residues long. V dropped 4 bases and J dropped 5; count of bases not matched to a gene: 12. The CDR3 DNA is TGCGCCAGCAGCCCGGGACCGACAGGGCCCCACGAGCAGTACTTC. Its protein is CASSPGPTGPHEQYF.

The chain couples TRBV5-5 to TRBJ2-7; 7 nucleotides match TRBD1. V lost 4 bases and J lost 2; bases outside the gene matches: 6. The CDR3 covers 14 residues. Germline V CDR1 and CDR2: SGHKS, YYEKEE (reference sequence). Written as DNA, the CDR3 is TGTGCCAGCAGCGCCGGGACAGCCACCTACGAGCAGTACTTC. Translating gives CASSAGTATYEQYF.

The CDR3 DNA reads as TGCGCCAGCAGCTCCCCGGGACAGGGACAGTACTTC. Amino acid sequence: CASSSPGQGQYF. The chain combines TRBV5-1 with TRBJ2-4; TRBD1 matches at 9 bases. The CDR3 loop spans 12 amino acids. V shed 3 bases, J shed 13 bases, and the junction held 5 bases outside the gene matches. Germline-derived CDR1 and CDR2 are SGHRS and YFSETQ. Looking up the rest from reference TRBV5-1 and TRBJ2-4 gives the full variable domain: KAGVTQTPRYLIKTRGQQVTLSCSPISGHRSVSWYQQTPGQGLQFLFEYFSETQRNKGNFPGRFSGRQFSNSRSEMNVSTLELGDSALYLCASSSPGQGQYFGAGTRLSVL.

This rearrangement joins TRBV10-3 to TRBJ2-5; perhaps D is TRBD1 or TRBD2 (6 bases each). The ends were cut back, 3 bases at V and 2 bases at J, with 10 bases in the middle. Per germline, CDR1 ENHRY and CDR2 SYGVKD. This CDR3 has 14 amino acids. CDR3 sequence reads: CAISEEGGQETQYF. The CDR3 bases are TGTGCCATCAGTGAAGAGGGGGGACAAGAGACCCAGTACTTC.

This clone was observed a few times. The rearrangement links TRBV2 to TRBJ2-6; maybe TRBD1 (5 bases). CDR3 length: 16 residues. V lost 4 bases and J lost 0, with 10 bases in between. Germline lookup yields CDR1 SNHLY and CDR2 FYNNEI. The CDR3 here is CASSAGRASGANVLTF. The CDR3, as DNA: TGTGCCAGCAGTGCGGGCAGGGCCTCTGGGGCCAACGTCCTGACTTTC. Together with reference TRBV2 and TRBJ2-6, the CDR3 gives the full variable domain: EPEVTQTPSHQVTQMGQEVILRCVPISNHLYFYWYRQILGQKVEFLVSFYNNEISEKSEIFDDQFSVERPDGSNFTLKIRSTKLEDSAMYFCASSAGRASGANVLTFGAGSRLTVL.

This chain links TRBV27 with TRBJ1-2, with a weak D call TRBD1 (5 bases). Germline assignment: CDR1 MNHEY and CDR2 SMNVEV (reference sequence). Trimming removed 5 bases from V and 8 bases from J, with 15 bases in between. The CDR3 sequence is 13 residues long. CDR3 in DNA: TGTGCCAGCAGTCCCGGGACGGCGGACGGCTACACCTTC. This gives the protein CASSPGTADGYTF.

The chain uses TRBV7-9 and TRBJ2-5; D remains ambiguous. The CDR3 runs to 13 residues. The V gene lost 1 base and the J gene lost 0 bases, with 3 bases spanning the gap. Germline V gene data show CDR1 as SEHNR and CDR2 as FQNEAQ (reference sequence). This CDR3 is CASSLGDQETQYF. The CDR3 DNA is TGTGCCAGCAGCTTAGGGGACCAAGAGACCCAGTACTTC.

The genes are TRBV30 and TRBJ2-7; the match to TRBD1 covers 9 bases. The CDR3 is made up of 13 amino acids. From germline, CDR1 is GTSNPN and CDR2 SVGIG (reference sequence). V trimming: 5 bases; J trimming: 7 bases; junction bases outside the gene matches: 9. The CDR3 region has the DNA TGTGCCTGGGGAGATGGGACAGGGAGAGAGCAGTACTTC. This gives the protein CAWGDGTGREQYF.

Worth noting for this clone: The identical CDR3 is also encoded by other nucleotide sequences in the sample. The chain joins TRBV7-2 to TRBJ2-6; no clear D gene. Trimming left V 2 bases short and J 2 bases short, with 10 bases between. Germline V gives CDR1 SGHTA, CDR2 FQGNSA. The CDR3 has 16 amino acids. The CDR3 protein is CASSLLVGPGANVLTF. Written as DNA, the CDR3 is TGTGCCAGCAGCTTACTAGTTGGGCCTGGGGCCAACGTCCTGACTTTC.

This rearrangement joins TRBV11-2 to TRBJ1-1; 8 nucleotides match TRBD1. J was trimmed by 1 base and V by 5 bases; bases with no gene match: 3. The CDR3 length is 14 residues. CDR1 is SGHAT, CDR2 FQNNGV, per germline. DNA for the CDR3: TGTGCCAGCAGCATTACAGGGGGGAACACTGAAGCTTTCTTT. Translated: CASSITGGNTEAFF.

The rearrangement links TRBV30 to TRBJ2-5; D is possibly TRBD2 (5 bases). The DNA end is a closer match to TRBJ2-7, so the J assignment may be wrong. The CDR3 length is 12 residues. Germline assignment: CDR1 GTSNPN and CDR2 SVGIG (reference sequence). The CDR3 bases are TGTGCCTGGAGTTCAGGACTCTACGAGCAGTACTTC. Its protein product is CAWSSGLYEQYF.

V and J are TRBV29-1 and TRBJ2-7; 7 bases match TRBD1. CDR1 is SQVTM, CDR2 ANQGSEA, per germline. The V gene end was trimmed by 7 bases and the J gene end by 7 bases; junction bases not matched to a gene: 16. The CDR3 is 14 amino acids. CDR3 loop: CSGTAGTDPGEQYF. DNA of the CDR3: TGCAGCGGGACAGCCGGGACAGATCCAGGGGAGCAGTACTTC.

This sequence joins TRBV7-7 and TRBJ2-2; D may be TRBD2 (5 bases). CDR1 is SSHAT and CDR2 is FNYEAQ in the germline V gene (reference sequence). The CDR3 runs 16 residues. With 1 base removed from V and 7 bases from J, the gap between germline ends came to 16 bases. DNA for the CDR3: TGTGCCAGCAGCTTAGGACCCGGGGAGCAAGACGGGGAGCTGTTTTTT. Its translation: CASSLGPGEQDGELFF.

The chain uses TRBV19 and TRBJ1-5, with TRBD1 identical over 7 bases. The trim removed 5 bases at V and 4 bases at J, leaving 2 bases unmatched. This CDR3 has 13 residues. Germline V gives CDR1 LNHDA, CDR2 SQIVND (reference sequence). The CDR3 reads CASSPGQNQPQHF. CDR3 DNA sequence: TGTGCCAGTAGTCCGGGACAGAATCAGCCCCAGCATTTT.

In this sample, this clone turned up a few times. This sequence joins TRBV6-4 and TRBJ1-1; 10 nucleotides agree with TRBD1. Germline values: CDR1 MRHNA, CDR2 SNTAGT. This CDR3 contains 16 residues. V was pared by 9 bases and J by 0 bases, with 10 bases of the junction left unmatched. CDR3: CARPRGQGGMNTEAFF. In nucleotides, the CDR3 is TGTGCCAGACCCCGCGGACAGGGGGGGATGAACACTGAAGCTTTCTTT.

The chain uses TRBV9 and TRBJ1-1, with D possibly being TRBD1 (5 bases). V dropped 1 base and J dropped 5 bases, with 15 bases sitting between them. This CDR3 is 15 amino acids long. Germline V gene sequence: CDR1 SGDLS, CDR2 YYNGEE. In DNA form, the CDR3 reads TGTGCCAGCAGCGTACTTGACGGCGGGGGAACTGAAGCTTTCTTT. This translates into CASSVLDGGGTEAFF.

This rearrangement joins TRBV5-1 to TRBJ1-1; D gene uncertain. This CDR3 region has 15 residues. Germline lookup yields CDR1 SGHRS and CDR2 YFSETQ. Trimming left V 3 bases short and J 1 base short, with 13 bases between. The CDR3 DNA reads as TGCGCCAGCAGCTCACGGGAGGCCTCGAACACTGAAGCTTTCTTT. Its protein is CASSSREASNTEAFF.

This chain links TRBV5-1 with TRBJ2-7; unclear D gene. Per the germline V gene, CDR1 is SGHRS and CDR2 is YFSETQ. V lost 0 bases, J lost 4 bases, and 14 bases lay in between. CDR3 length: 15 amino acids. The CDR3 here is CASSLEETFTYEQYF. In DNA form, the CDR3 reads TGCGCCAGCAGCTTGGAGGAGACATTTACTTACGAGCAGTACTTC.

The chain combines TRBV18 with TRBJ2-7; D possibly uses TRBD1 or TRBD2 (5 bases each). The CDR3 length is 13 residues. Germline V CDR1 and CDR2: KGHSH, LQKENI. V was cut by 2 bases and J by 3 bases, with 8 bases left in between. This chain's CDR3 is CASSPGDGYEQYF. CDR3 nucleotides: TGTGCCAGCTCACCAGGGGACGGCTACGAGCAGTACTTC.

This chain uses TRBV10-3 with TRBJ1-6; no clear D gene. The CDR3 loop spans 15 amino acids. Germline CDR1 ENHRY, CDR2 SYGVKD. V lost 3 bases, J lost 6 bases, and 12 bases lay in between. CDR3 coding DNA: TGTGCCATCAGTGATGAGGAGGAGGTTAATTCACCCCTCCACTTT. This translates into CAISDEEEVNSPLHF.

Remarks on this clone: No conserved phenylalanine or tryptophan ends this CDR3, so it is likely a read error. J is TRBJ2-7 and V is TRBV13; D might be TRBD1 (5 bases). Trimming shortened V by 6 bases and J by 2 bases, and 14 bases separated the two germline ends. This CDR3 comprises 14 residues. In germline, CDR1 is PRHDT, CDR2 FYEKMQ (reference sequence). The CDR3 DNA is TGTGCCAGCAGTCCCGGACAAGGCCCCTACGAGCAGTACCTC. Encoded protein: CASSPGQGPYEQYL.

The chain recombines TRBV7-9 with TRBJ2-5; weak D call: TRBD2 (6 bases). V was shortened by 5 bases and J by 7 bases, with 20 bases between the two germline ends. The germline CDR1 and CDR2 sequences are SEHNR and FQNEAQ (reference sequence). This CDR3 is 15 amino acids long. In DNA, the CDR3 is TGTGCCAGCAGCCACGGGGGAGATCCTCGAGGGACCCAGTACTTC. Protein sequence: CASSHGGDPRGTQYF.

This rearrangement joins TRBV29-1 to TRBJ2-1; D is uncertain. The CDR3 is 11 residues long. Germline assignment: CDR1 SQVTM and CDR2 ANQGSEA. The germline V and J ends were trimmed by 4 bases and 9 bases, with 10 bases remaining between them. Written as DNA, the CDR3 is TGCAGCGTTGTGCTATGGGTTGAGCAGTTCTTC. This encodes CSVVLWVEQFF.

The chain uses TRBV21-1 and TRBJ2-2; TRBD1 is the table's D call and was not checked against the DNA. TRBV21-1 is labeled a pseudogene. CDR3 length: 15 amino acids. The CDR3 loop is CASSTFRHLLGELFF. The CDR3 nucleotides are TGTGCCAGCAGCACCTTCCGACACCTCTTAGGGGAGCTGTTTTTT.